This entry lists 30 T cell receptor beta chains sequenced from one sample in a study of neurological immune-mediated disorders. Each CDR3 protein gets one entry after TCRdb re-called the 5' RACE reads with MiXCR. Among about 50,000 distinct CDR3 sequences, roughly 15% were seen once, and the ten largest hold roughly 4%. The source material was PBMCs. The receptors come from a man aged 60 to 75 in good health.

Of note for this clonotype: A single base separates this from a much larger clone, so it may be a read error. Here the CDR3 omits its conserved ending phenylalanine or tryptophan, so a read error is the likely source. The CDR3 protein is CASSPPAGQGAYEQYS. DNA for the CDR3: TGTGCCAGCAGCCCCCCTGCGGGACAGGGGGCCTACGAGCAGTACTCC. The rearrangement links TRBV9 to TRBJ2-7, with 11 bases that match TRBD1. CDR3 length: 16 amino acids. Losses at the gene ends were 4 bases for V and 2 bases for J; bases not matched to a gene: 8. Germline lookup yields CDR1 SGDLS and CDR2 YYNGEE.

The gene calls are TRBV18 and TRBJ2-5; no definite D call. Germline lookup yields CDR1 KGHSH and CDR2 LQKENI. This CDR3 spans 13 amino acids. V lost 3 bases and J lost 4, with 9 bases in between. The CDR3 DNA follows: TGTGCCAGCTCACCCCTAGACCGAGAGACCCAGTACTTC. It codes for CASSPLDRETQYF.

The rearrangement links TRBV11-3 to TRBJ1-2, with a tentative D call TRBD1 (5 bases). Germline V lookup: CDR1 SGHNT, CDR2 YENEEA. This CDR3 has 11 residues. The germline V and J ends were trimmed by 6 bases and 6 bases, with 8 bases remaining between them. The CDR3 DNA follows: TGTGCCAGCAGGGAGGGGAATGGCTACACCTTC. As protein: CASREGNGYTF.

The table lists this clonotype with many counts. CDR3 sequence reads: CSVGPPGPRTEAFF. CDR3 DNA: TGCAGCGTTGGGCCCCCGGGGCCCAGGACTGAAGCTTTCTTT. V is TRBV29-1 and J is TRBJ1-1; D might be TRBD1 (5 bases). V lost 4 bases and J lost 5, with 17 bases in between. The length of the CDR3 is 14 residues. CDR1 is SQVTM, CDR2 ANQGSEA, per germline.

The sample holds a few counts of this clonotype. The chain employs TRBV19 and TRBJ1-1; tentatively, D is TRBD1 (5 bases). The germline CDR1 and CDR2 sequences are LNHDA and SQIVND (reference sequence). V was shortened by 7 bases and J by 3 bases, with 9 bases between the two germline ends. The CDR3 runs to 12 residues. CDR3 residues: CASKRGDTEAFF. CDR3 coding DNA: TGTGCCAGTAAGCGGGGGGACACTGAAGCTTTCTTT.

This clonotype was seen repeatedly, ten times or more. The chain recombines TRBV9 with TRBJ2-7, with 11 bases aligning to TRBD2. The CDR3 is 15 amino acids. V dropped 3 bases and J dropped 5; count of bases not matched to a gene: 7. Germline values: CDR1 SGDLS, CDR2 YYNGEE. The CDR3 here is CASSAGLAAVHEQYF. The CDR3, as DNA: TGTGCCAGCAGCGCGGGACTAGCGGCGGTCCACGAGCAGTACTTC.

The sample holds many counts of this clonotype. The chain employs TRBV6-5 and TRBJ2-7; TRBD1 aligns across 8 bases. The V gene end was trimmed by 2 bases and the J gene end by 2 bases; junction bases not matched to a gene: 5. This CDR3 has 15 amino acids. CDR1 and CDR2 from the germline V gene are MNHEY and SVGAGI. The CDR3 sequence: CASSYGTGAPYEQYF. The DNA for the CDR3 is TGTGCCAGCAGTTACGGGACAGGAGCCCCCTACGAGCAGTACTTC.

This clonotype was seen many times. The V and J genes are TRBV9 and TRBJ2-5, with 8 bases matching TRBD2. The germline CDR1 and CDR2 sequences are SGDLS and YYNGEE. This CDR3 contains 16 residues. Unmatched junction bases numbered 6, after V lost 0 bases and J lost 2 bases. The CDR3 loop is CASSVAPAGAQETQYF. The DNA for the CDR3 is TGTGCCAGCAGCGTAGCCCCAGCGGGAGCGCAAGAGACCCAGTACTTC.

In its sample, this clonotype was seen many times. The chain employs TRBV7-2 and TRBJ1-2; a weak D match, TRBD1 (6 bases). Per the germline V gene, CDR1 is SGHTA and CDR2 is FQGNSA. V was shortened by 7 bases and J by 7 bases, with 16 bases between the two germline ends. CDR3 length: 13 amino acids. This chain's CDR3 is CASTSDRRLGYTF. Written as DNA, the CDR3 is TGTGCCAGCACCTCCGACAGGCGGCTTGGCTACACCTTC.

The chain has TRBV19 and TRBJ2-2; the D gene is possibly TRBD2 (5 bases). Trimming pared 3 bases from V and 0 bases from J, leaving 8 bases between. Germline V CDR1 and CDR2: LNHDA, SQIVND (reference sequence). This CDR3 is 15 amino acids long. The CDR3 sequence is CASSMSGTNTGELFF. The CDR3 DNA sequence: TGTGCCAGTAGTATGAGCGGAACGAACACCGGGGAGCTGTTTTTT.

This clonotype has at least ten counts. The chain couples TRBV20-1 to TRBJ2-2; 9 bases match TRBD2. There are 13 residues in the CDR3. CDR1 DFQATT and CDR2 SNEGSKA come from the germline V gene (reference sequence). CDR3 amino acids: CSAGGRGTGELFF. For the CDR3, the DNA is TGCAGCGCGGGAGGGCGGGGCACCGGGGAGCTGTTTTTT.

This clonotype was detected many times. The chain uses TRBV12-3 or TRBV12-4 and TRBJ2-7; 8 positions agree with TRBD1. J gave up 3 bases and V 5 bases, and 6 bases lay outside the gene matches. The CDR3 consists of 14 residues. As DNA, the CDR3 is TGTGCCAGCAGTCTCCGACAGGGGAGCTACGAGCAGTACTTC. Amino acid sequence: CASSLRQGSYEQYF.

This clonotype was counted at least ten times. V gene TRBV20-1 combines with J gene TRBJ2-5, with 7 nucleotides matching TRBD1. Germline CDR1 and CDR2: DFQATT and SNEGSKA (reference sequence). This CDR3 comprises 15 residues. V gave up 5 bases and J gave up 0 bases; unmatched junction bases: 9. This CDR3 is CSAGGPTGNQETQYF. The CDR3 DNA reads as TGCAGTGCTGGGGGCCCGACAGGGAACCAAGAGACCCAGTACTTC.

The J gene is TRBJ2-5, the V gene TRBV10-1; D assignment may be TRBD1 or TRBD2 (5 bases each). Between the trimmed V and J ends, which lost 3 bases and 5 bases, there was a span of 7 bases. The CDR3 has 12 amino acids. Germline CDR1 and CDR2: WNHNN and SYGVQD (reference sequence). CDR3 in amino acids: CASSDEGETQYF. The DNA for the CDR3 is TGCGCCAGCAGTGATGAGGGGGAGACCCAGTACTTC.

This clonotype was counted a single time. The rearrangement links TRBV7-2 to TRBJ1-1; tentatively, D is TRBD1 (5 bases). V lost 1 base to trimming and J lost 0 bases, with 15 bases between them. The CDR3 is 17 residues long. Germline values: CDR1 SGHTA, CDR2 FQGNSA. CDR3 sequence: CASSLGGRAIMNTEAFF. The CDR3 DNA sequence: TGTGCCAGCAGCTTAGGGGGCAGGGCCATCATGAACACTGAAGCTTTCTTT.

This clonotype was found many times. The chain employs TRBV18 and TRBJ2-5, with no clear D. This CDR3 contains 13 residues. The germline V and J ends were trimmed by 3 bases and 2 bases, with 7 bases remaining between them. Germline V lookup: CDR1 KGHSH, CDR2 LQKENI. The CDR3 spells CASSPALQETQYF. CDR3 in DNA: TGTGCCAGCTCACCGGCCCTTCAAGAGACCCAGTACTTC. Full variable domain (outside the CDR3, taken from reference TRBV18 and TRBJ2-5): NAGVMQNPRHLVRRRGQEARLRCSPMKGHSHVYWYRQLPEEGLKFMVYLQKENIIDESGMPKERFSAEFPKEGPSILRIQQVVRGDSAAYFCASSPALQETQYFGPGTRLLVL.

This clonotype was seen many times. CDR3 protein: CSARDPEGPTDTQYF. For the CDR3, the DNA is TGCAGTGCTAGAGATCCGGAGGGCCCCACAGATACGCAGTATTTT. The rearrangement links TRBV20-1 to TRBJ2-3; D is perhaps TRBD2 (6 bases). Germline lookup yields CDR1 DFQATT and CDR2 SNEGSKA (reference sequence). CDR3 size: 15 residues. Trimming took 0 bases from V and 2 from J, leaving 12 bases between them.

This clonotype was recorded at least ten times. CDR3 sequence reads: CSASTFYEQYF. The CDR3 nucleotides are TGCAGTGCTAGTACCTTCTACGAGCAGTACTTC. J is TRBJ2-7 and V is TRBV20-1; D is unresolved. The length of the CDR3 is 11 residues. Germline lookup yields CDR1 DFQATT and CDR2 SNEGSKA (reference sequence). Between the trimmed V and J ends, which lost 3 bases and 3 bases, there was a span of 6 bases.

V gene TRBV12-3 or TRBV12-4 combines with J gene TRBJ2-5; D might be TRBD2 (6 bases). V lost 4 bases and J 2 bases, leaving 11 bases between the germline ends. CDR3 length: 14 residues. DNA for the CDR3: TGTGCCAGCAGTTACCGGGACTGGCAAGAGACCCAGTACTTC. This encodes CASSYRDWQETQYF.

Sample share makes this clonotype medium-sized. J is TRBJ2-1 and V is TRBV27; TRBD2 aligns across 15 bases. The CDR3 has 15 amino acids. Unmatched junction bases numbered 5, after V lost 5 bases and J lost 9 bases. CDR1 MNHEY and CDR2 SMNVEV come from the germline V gene (reference sequence). DNA for the CDR3: TGTGCCAGCAGTCCTTCGGGACTAGCGGGAGGTGAGCAGTTCTTC. It encodes CASSPSGLAGGEQFF.

This clonotype was seen ten or more times. The rearrangement joins TRBV5-1 to TRBJ2-7, with TRBD2 matching 7 bases. Germline loops: CDR1 SGHRS, CDR2 YFSETQ. The CDR3 is 14 residues long. J gave up 3 bases and V 1 base, and 4 bases lay outside the gene matches. The CDR3 protein is CASSLNSGDYEQYF. The CDR3 DNA sequence: TGCGCCAGCAGCTTGAACAGCGGGGACTACGAGCAGTACTTC. Looking up the rest from reference TRBV5-1 and TRBJ2-7 gives the full variable domain: KAGVTQTPRYLIKTRGQQVTLSCSPISGHRSVSWYQQTPGQGLQFLFEYFSETQRNKGNFPGRFSGRQFSNSRSEMNVSTLELGDSALYLCASSLNSGDYEQYFGPGTRLTVT.

The V gene is TRBV20-1, the J gene TRBJ1-6; D perhaps matches TRBD1 (5 bases). The germline V gene has CDR1 DFQATT and CDR2 SNEGSKA (reference sequence). CDR3 length: 15 residues. Trimming removed 0 bases from V and 10 bases from J, with 16 bases in between. The CDR3, as DNA: TGCAGTGCTAGAGAGGAAGGGCAGGGTAAATCACCCCTCCACTTT. Translated: CSAREEGQGKSPLHF.

This clonotype appeared many times. V is TRBV5-1 and J is TRBJ1-3, with unresolved D. This CDR3 spans 16 amino acids. Per the germline V gene, CDR1 is SGHRS and CDR2 is YFSETQ. The V end lost 0 bases, the J end lost 0 bases, and 10 bases lay between the germline ends. This chain's CDR3 is CASSLGRASSGNTIYF. The CDR3 DNA reads TGCGCCAGCAGCTTGGGTCGCGCGAGCTCTGGAAACACCATATATTTT.

Comment on this clonotype: This sequence may be a read error, since a much larger clone differs from it by one base. The CDR3 DNA reads TGTGCCAGCGGCCAAGGAAAGGACTTTGACACCATATATTTT. It encodes CASGQGKDFDTIYF. This chain links TRBV9 with TRBJ1-3; D uncertain. With 7 bases removed from V and 8 bases from J, the gap between germline ends came to 19 bases. The CDR3 is 14 residues long. CDR1 is SGDLS and CDR2 is YYNGEE in the germline V gene.

This clonotype was recorded at least ten times. The rearrangement links TRBV7-2 to TRBJ1-1; perhaps TRBD1 as D (6 bases). V was clipped by 4 bases and J by 4 bases, with 16 bases between them. The CDR3 sequence is 15 residues long. CDR1 and CDR2 (germline): SGHTA, FQGNSA. CDR3 in DNA: TGTGCCAGCAGCTCCGTTGGGGGGGCGAGCACTGAAGCTTTCTTT. This encodes CASSSVGGASTEAFF.

This clonotype showed up many times. The chain couples TRBV28 to TRBJ1-1; D uncertain. Trimming left V 3 bases short and J 0 bases short, with 8 bases between. This CDR3 comprises 14 residues. Per the germline V gene, CDR1 is MDHEN and CDR2 is SYDVKM. The chain's CDR3 is CASSFSMMNTEAFF. For the CDR3, the DNA is TGTGCCAGCAGTTTTTCTATGATGAACACTGAAGCTTTCTTT.

This clonotype was counted many times. CDR3 residues: CASSPIPGLLHNEQFF. The CDR3 nucleotides are TGTGCCAGCAGCCCCATCCCCGGACTACTTCACAATGAGCAGTTCTTC. The chain joins TRBV7-2 to TRBJ2-1; possible D gene TRBD2, 6 bases. V was trimmed by 5 bases and J by 5 bases, leaving 19 bases between them. The CDR3 has 16 amino acids. Per germline, CDR1 SGHTA and CDR2 FQGNSA. Using reference TRBV7-2 and TRBJ2-1 for the parts outside the CDR3, the full variable domain is GAGVSQSPSNKVTEKGKDVELRCDPISGHTALYWYRQSLGQGLEFLIYFQGNSAPDKSGLPSDRFSAERTGGSVSTLTIQRTQQEDSAVYLCASSPIPGLLHNEQFFGPGTRLTVL.

This clonotype was seen many times. The chain employs TRBV7-3 and TRBJ1-2; a possible D gene is TRBD1 (6 bases). V gave up 5 bases and J gave up 6 bases, with 22 bases separating them. There are 16 residues in the CDR3. Germline V CDR1 and CDR2: SGHTA, FQGTGA. The CDR3 sequence: CASSLNLGTRLDGYTF. Here the CDR3 DNA reads TGTGCCAGCAGCCTAAACTTAGGGACAAGACTGGATGGCTACACCTTC.

This clonotype was detected a few times. The chain couples TRBV20-1 to TRBJ2-1; perhaps D is TRBD1 or TRBD2 (5 bases each). Germline loops: CDR1 DFQATT, CDR2 SNEGSKA (reference sequence). The CDR3 covers 16 residues. V was trimmed by 0 bases and J by 5 bases, leaving 17 bases between them. Here the CDR3 reads CSARESGGESDNEQFF. DNA of the CDR3: TGCAGTGCTAGAGAGAGTGGGGGAGAATCGGACAATGAGCAGTTCTTC.

As regards this clonotype: The junction differs from germline at one of its ends, possibly a read error. The genes are TRBV29-1 and TRBJ1-2; 10 bases are shared with TRBD1. Germline V CDR1 and CDR2: SQVTM, ANQGSEA. The CDR3 is 13 amino acids. In DNA form, the CDR3 reads TGCGGCGTTGGGACAGGGGTTGAATATGGCTACACCTTC. It encodes CGVGTGVEYGYTF.